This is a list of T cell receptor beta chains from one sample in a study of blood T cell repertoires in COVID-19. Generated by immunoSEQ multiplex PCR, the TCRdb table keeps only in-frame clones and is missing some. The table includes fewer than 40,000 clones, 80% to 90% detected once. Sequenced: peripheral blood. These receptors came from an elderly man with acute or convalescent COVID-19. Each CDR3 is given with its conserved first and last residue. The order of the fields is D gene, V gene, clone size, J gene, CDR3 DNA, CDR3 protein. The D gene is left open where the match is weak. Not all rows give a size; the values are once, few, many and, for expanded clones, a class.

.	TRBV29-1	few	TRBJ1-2	TGCAGCGCCCGAACCGGGTTTAACTATGGCTACACCTTC	CSARTGFNYGYTF
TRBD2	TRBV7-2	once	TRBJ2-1	TGTGCCAGCAGCTTAGACGGACTAGCGGGAGTTGAGCAGTTCTTC	CASSLDGLAGVEQFF
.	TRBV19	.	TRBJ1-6	TGTGCCAGTAGCCCGCCTGGACAGATTAATTCACCCCTCCACTTT	CASSPPGQINSPLHF
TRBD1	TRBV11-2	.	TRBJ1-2	TGTGCCAGCAGCTTACTCGGGACAGGGGAAATTAGCGGCTACACCTTC	CASSLLGTGEISGYTF
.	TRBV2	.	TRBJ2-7	TGTGCCAGCAGTGATGGGGAGGGGGCCTACGAGCAGTACTTC	CASSDGEGAYEQYF
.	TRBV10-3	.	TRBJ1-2	TGTGCCATCAGTGGCGCACCCAACTATGGCTACACCTTC	CAISGAPNYGYTF
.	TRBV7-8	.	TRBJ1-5	TGTGCCAGCAGCCCTAGCCGGGCAGGGGTAAGCAATCAGCCCCAGCATTTT	CASSPSRAGVSNQPQHF
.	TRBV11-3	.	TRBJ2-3	TGTGCCAGCAGCCAACTAGCCCAGTATACGCAGTATTTT	CASSQLAQYTQYF
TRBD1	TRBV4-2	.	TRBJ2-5	TGTGCCAGCAGCCAAACCTCTCCCGGGACAGGGTGGGTAGAGACCCAGTACTTC	CASSQTSPGTGWVETQYF
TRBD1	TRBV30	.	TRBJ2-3	TGTGCCTGTAGGACAGGGGGGTCCAGGGATACGCAGTATTTT	CACRTGGSRDTQYF
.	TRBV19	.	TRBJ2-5	TGTGCCAGTAGTTTTTCGGAGATCGGCGGGGAGACCCAGTACTTC	CASSFSEIGGETQYF
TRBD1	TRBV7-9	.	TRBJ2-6	TGTGCCAGCAGCCCGGACAGGGGGCTCCAGGTCCTGACTTTC	CASSPDRGLQVLTF
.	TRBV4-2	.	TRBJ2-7	TGTGCCAGCAGCCAAGATTACGACTATAAGAGAGCTTACGAGCAGTACTTC	CASSQDYDYKRAYEQYF
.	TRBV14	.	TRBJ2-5	TGTGCCAGCAGCCAGGGAGAGCGAATGCGAGAGACCCAGTACTTC	CASSQGERMRETQYF
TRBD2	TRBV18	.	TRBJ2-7	TGTGCCAGCTCACCAAGCGCGGGAGCCGCCTCCGAGCAGTACTTC	CASSPSAGAASEQYF
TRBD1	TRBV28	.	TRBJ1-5	TGTGCCAGCATCGGACAGGGGGCTGAAGGCAATCAGCCCCAGCATTTT	CASIGQGAEGNQPQHF
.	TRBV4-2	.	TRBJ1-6	TGTGCCAGCAGCCAAGATGGGTACAGGACGGATTCACCCCTCCACTTT	CASSQDGYRTDSPLHF
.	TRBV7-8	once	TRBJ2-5	TGTGCCAGCAGCTTAGTCGGCCAAGAGACCCAGTACTTC	CASSLVGQETQYF
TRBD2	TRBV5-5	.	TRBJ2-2	TGTGCCAGCAGCCCCTGGGCCCTAGCGGGAGGCACCGGGGAGCTGTTTTTT	CASSPWALAGGTGELFF
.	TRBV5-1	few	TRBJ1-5	TGCGCCAGCAGCTTGGGGACAACTAGCAATCAGCCCCAGCATTTT	CASSLGTTSNQPQHF
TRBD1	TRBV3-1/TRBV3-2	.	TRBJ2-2	TGTGCCAGCAGCCGGGACAGGATGAGGGCCGGGGAGCTGTTTTTT	CASSRDRMRAGELFF
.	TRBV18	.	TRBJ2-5	TGTGCCAGCTCACCCCCAAGCGACCAAGAGACCCAGTACTTC	CASSPPSDQETQYF
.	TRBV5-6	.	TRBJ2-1	TGTGCCAGCAGCTTGTCCGCCTACAATGAGCAGTTCTTC	CASSLSAYNEQFF
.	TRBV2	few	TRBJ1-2	TGTGCCAGCAGTGAAACAGGTTATCGATATGGCTACACCTTC	CASSETGYRYGYTF
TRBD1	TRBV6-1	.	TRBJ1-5	TGTGCCAGCAGTGAGGGGACAGGGTGGTATCAGCCCCAGCATTTT	CASSEGTGWYQPQHF
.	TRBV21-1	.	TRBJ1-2	TGTGCCAGCACCCCTGACAGGGGGGGCCTTGATGGCTACACCTTC	CASTPDRGGLDGYTF
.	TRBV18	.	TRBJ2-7	TGTGCCAGCTCACCTTGGGACACCGATGTCCACGAGCAGTACTTC	CASSPWDTDVHEQYF
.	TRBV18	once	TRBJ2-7	TGTGCCAGCTCACCAATGCCAGCGGCACTAGTCGAGCAGTACTTC	CASSPMPAALVEQYF
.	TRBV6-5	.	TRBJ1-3	TGTGCCAGCGCTCAGGGCGCAGGGGGAAACACCATATATTTT	CASAQGAGGNTIYF
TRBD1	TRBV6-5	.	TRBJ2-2	TGTGCCAGCAGTTACGTAGACAGGGTCACCGGGGAGCTGTTTTTT	CASSYVDRVTGELFF
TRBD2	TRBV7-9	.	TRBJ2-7	TGTGCCAGCAGCTTAGCGGGAGGGCCTCAATCCAAAGAGCAGTACTTC	CASSLAGGPQSKEQYF
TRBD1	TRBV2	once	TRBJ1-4	TGTGCCAGCAGCCGACAGGGGGGTGAAAAACTGTTTTTT	CASSRQGGEKLFF
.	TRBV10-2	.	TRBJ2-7	TGCGCCAGCAGTGAGGTGTACTACGAGCAGTACTTC	CASSEVYYEQYF
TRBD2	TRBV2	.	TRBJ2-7	TGTGCCAGCAGCCTGCGCGGGACTAGCGGGAACGAGCAGTACTTC	CASSLRGTSGNEQYF
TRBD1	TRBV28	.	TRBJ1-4	TGTGCCAGCAGGGACAGGGGCTCTAATGAAAAACTGTTTTTT	CASRDRGSNEKLFF
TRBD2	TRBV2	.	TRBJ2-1	TGTGCCGCCTCGGGGACTAGCGGGAGCCCCTACAATGAGCAGTTCTTC	CAASGTSGSPYNEQFF
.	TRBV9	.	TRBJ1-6	TGTGCCAGCAGCCAATCGACAGGTTCCTCACCCCTCCACTTT	CASSQSTGSSPLHF
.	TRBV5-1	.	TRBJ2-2	TGCGCCAGCAGCCCTCTCACAGGGAACACCGGGGAGCTGTTTTTT	CASSPLTGNTGELFF
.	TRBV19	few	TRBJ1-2	TGTGCCAGTAACCCCCCGCAGGGATATGGCTACACCTTC	CASNPPQGYGYTF
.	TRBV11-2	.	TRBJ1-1	TGTGCCAGCAGCTTAAGGCGGGGGGGCGTCGCTTTCTTT	CASSLRRGGVAFF
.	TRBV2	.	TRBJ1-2	TGTGCCAGCTCCACAGGTGCTAACTATGGCTACACCTTC	CASSTGANYGYTF
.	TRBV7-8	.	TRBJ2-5	TGTGCCAGCAGCTTAGCGCCCCAGGGTGCTGAGACCCAGTACTTC	CASSLAPQGAETQYF
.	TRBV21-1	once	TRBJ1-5	TGTGCCAGCAGCACAGGTGCTACGGTCGACGAGCCCCAGCATTTT	CASSTGATVDEPQHF
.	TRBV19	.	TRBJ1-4	TGTGCCAGTAGTATGGAGGTAACTAATGAAAAACTGTTTTTT	CASSMEVTNEKLFF
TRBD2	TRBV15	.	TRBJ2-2	TGTGCCACCAGCAGAGATCCGATAAGGCGGGAGGGCACCGGGGAGCTGTTTTTT	CATSRDPIRREGTGELFF
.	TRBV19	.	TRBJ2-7	TGTGCCAGTAGTATAGTGCTAGGCTCCTACGAGCAGTACTTC	CASSIVLGSYEQYF
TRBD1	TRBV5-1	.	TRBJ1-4	TGCGCCAGCAGCCCCGGACAGGGGAGGCCCCTGTTTTTT	CASSPGQGRPLFF